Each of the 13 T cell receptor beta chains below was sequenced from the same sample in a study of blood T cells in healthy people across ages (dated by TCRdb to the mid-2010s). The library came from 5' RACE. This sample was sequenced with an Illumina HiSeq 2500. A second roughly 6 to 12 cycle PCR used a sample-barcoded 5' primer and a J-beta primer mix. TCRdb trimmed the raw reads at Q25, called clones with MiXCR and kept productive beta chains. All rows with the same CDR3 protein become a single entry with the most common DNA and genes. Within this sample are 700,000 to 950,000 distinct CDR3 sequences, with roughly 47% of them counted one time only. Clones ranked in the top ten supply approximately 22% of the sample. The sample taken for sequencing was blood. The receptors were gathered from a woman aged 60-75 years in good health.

The CDR3: CASSLQVGAETQYF. The CDR3, as DNA: TGTGCCAGCAGCTTACAGGTTGGGGCAGAGACCCAGTACTTC. V usage is TRBV6-1 and J usage is TRBJ2-7; the D gene is possibly TRBD1 (5 bases). The closer fit of TRBJ2-5 to the DNA end suggests the J call may be wrong. The CDR3 has 14 amino acids. Germline V CDR1 and CDR2: MNHNS, SASEGT.

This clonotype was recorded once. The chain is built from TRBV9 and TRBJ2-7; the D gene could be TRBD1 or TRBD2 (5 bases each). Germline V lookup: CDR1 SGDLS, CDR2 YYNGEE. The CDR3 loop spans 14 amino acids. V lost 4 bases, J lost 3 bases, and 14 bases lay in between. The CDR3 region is CASSPDSDIYEQYF. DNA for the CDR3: TGTGCCAGCAGCCCGGACTCGGACATCTACGAGCAGTACTTC.

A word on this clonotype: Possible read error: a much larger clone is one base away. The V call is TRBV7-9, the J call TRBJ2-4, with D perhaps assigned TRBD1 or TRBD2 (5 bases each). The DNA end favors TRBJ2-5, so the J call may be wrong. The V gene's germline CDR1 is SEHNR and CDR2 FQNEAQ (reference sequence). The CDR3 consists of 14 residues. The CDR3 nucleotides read TGTGCCAGCAGCTTAGGAGGGGCCGTGGAGACCCAGTACTTC. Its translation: CASSLGGAVETQYF.

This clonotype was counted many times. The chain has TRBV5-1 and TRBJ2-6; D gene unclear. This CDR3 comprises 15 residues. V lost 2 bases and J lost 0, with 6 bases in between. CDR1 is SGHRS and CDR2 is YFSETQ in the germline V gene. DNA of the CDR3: TGCGCCAGCAGCTTAGAAAGCTCTGGGGCCAACGTCCTGACTTTC. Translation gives CASSLESSGANVLTF.

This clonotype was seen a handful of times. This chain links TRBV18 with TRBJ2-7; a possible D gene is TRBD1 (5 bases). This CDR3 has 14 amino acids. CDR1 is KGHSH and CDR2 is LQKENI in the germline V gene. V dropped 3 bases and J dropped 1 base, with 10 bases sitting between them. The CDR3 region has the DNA TGTGCCAGCTCACCCTTACAGGATTCCTACGAGCAGTACTTC. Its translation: CASSPLQDSYEQYF.

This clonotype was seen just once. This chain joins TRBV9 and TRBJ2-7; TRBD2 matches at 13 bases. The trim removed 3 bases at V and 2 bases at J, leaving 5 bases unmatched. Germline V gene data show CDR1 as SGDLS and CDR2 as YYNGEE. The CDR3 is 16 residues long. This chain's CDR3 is CASSAGLAGAAYEQYF. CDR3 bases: TGTGCCAGCAGCGCTGGACTAGCGGGGGCCGCCTACGAGCAGTACTTC.

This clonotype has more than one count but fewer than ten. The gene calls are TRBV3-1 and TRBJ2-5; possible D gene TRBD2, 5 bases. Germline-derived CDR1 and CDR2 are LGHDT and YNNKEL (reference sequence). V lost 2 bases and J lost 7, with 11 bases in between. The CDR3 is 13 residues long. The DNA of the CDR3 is TGTGCCAGCAGCCAACCTACAGAGGGGACCCAGTACTTC. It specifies CASSQPTEGTQYF.

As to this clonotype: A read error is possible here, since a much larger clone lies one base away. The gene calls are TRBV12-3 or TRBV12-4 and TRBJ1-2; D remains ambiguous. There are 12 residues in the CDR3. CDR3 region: CASSQQNYDYTF. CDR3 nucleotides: TGTGCCAGCAGTCAACAGAACTATGACTACACCTTC.

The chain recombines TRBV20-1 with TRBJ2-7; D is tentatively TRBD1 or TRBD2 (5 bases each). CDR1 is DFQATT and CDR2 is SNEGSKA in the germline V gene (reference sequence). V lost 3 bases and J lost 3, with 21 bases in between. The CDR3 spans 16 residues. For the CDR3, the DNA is TGCAGTGCTAGGGGGCTTTGGCTCGAGGGTGGCTACGAGCAGTACTTC. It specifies CSARGLWLEGGYEQYF.

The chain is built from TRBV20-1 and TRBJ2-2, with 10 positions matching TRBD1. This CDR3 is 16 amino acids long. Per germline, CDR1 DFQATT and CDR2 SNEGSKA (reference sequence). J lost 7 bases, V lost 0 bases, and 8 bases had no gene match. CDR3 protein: CSARDPRDRGGGELFF. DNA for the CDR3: TGCAGTGCTAGAGACCCGAGGGACAGGGGTGGCGGGGAGCTGTTTTTT.

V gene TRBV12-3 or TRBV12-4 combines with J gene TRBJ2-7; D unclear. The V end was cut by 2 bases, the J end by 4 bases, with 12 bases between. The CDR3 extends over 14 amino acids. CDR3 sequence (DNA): TGTGCCAGCAGTTTATCCCCCCAGGAGTACGAGCAGTACTTC. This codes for CASSLSPQEYEQYF.

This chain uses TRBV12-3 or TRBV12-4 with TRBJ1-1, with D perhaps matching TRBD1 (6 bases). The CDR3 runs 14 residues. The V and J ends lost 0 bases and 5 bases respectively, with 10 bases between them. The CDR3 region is CASSLAGGETEAFF. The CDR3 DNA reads TGTGCCAGCAGTTTAGCAGGGGGTGAAACTGAAGCTTTCTTT.

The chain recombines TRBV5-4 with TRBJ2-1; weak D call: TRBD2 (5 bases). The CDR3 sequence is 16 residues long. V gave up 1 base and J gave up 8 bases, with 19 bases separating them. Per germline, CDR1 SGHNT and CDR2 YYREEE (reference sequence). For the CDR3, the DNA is TGTGCCAGCAGCTTGCCAAGCGGAATAGGCCTAGATGAGCAGTTCTTC. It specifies CASSLPSGIGLDEQFF.